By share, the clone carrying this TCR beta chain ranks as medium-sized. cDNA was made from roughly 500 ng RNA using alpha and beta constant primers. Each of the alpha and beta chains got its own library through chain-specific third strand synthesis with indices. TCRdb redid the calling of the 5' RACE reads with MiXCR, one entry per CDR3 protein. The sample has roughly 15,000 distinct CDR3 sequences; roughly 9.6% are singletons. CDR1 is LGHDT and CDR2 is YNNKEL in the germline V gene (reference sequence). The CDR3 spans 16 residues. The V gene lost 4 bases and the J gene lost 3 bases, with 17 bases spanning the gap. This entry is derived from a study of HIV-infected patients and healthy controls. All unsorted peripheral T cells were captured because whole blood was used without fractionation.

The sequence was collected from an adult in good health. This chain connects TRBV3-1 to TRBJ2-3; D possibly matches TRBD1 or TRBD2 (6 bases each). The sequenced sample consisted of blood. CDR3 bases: TGTGCCAGCAGCCCTCCAAGGGGGGTGAGGACAGATACGCAGTATTTT. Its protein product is CASSPPRGVRTDTQYF.